This T cell receptor beta chain was sequenced in a study of T cell responses to AZD1222 COVID-19 vaccine. Comments on this clone: Its antigen is currently unknown.

In germline, CDR1 is WNHNN, CDR2 SYGVQD (reference sequence). The germline V and J ends were trimmed by 6 bases and 8 bases, with 16 bases remaining between them. The CDR3 is 13 residues long. Here immunoSEQ multiplex PCR was the method, and the copy in TCRdb shows in-frame clones only, minus some. Of fewer than 200,000 clones detected, 70% to 90% appear once; the ten largest clones hold 1.6%. Study-wide results and limits: A mostly white British donor set with more females was recruited, and clonal diversity was possibly underestimated.

This TCR derives from an adult in good health. The V and J genes are TRBV10-1 and TRBJ1-1, with a tentative D call TRBD1 (5 bases). Sequenced material: peripheral blood, taken on day 0 of AZD1222 vaccination. As DNA, the CDR3 is TGCGCCAGCAGCCGAAGTGCCGGACAAGAAGCTTTCTTT. This codes for CASSRSAGQEAFF.